This entry describes one TCR beta chain. The data were taken from a study of blood T cell repertoires in COVID-19. Study context: Sites in the United States, Italy and Spain provided acute and convalescent COVID-19 samples. PBMCs, B-cell-depleted T cells, or T cells provided the cDNA or gDNA that made up the material.

Clones were sequenced by immunoSEQ multiplex PCR, and TCRdb holds only the in-frame ones, with some missing. The sample records about 57,000 clones, 70% to 80% being singletons. Germline V lookup: CDR1 SGDLS, CDR2 YYNGEE. CDR3 length: 16 amino acids. Trimming cost V 1 base and J 1 base, with 15 bases left between them. The material sequenced was peripheral blood. The chain couples TRBV9 to TRBJ2-7, with a tentative D call TRBD1 (5 bases). The receptor comes from a man aged 60-69 years with acute or convalescent COVID-19. The CDR3 DNA reads TGTGCCAGCAGCGTATCACAGGTGCACCTATCCTACGAGCAGTACTTC. This encodes CASSVSQVHLSYEQYF.